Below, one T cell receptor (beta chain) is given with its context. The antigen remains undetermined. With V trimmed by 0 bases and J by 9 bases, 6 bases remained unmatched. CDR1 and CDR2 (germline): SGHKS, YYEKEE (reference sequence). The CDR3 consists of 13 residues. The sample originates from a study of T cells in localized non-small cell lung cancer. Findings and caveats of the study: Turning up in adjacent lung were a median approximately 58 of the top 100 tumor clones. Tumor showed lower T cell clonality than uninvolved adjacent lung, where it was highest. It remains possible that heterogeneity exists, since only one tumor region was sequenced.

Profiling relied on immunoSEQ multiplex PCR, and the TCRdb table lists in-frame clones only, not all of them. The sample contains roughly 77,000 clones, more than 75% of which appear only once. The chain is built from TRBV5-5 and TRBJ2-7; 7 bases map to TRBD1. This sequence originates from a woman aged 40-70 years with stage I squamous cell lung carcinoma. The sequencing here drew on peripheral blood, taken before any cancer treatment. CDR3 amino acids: CASSLATGRRQYF. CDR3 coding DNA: TGTGCCAGCAGCTTGGCGACAGGGCGGCGGCAGTACTTC.